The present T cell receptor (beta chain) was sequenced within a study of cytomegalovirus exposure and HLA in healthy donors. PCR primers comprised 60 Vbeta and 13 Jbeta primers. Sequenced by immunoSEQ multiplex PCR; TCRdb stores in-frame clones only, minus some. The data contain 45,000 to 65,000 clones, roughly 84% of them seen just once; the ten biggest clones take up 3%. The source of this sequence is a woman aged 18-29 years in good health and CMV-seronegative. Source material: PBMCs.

CDR3 coding DNA: TGTGCCAGCATCAGGGGCCAGATCTTAAATCAGCCCCAGCATTTT. This encodes CASIRGQILNQPQHF. The V and J genes are TRBV28 and TRBJ1-5; possible D gene TRBD1, 6 bases. The CDR3 has 15 amino acids. The V gene's germline CDR1 is MDHEN and CDR2 SYDVKM. V was trimmed by 7 bases and J by 4 bases, leaving 17 bases between them.